The rows below give T cell receptor beta chains drawn from one sample of a study of blood T cells in healthy people across ages. TCRdb recomputed calls from the 5' RACE reads with MiXCR, one row per CDR3 protein. The repertoire holds roughly 1.5 million distinct CDR3 sequences, with approximately 43% as singletons. Specimen: blood. Receptors were obtained from a woman aged 18-35 years in good health. Each CDR3 is given with its conserved first and last residue. D genes are given only for firm matches. The size of a clone is reported for some rows only, either as once, few or many, or as a class for expanded clones.

clone_size,d_call,v_call,j_call,cdr3_aa,cdr3_nt
-,-,TRBV25-1,TRBJ2-7,CASRGVGHTDEQYF,TGTGCCAGCAGGGGGGTGGGACACACCGACGAGCAGTACTTC
-,-,TRBV20-1,TRBJ2-5,CSASGASQETQYF,TGCAGTGCTAGCGGAGCCTCCCAAGAGACCCAGTACTTC
-,-,TRBV7-2,TRBJ2-3,CASSLSLTSSDTQYF,TGTGCCAGCAGCTTAAGCCTCACCTCGTCGGATACGCAGTATTTT
few,-,TRBV7-9,TRBJ2-3,CASSLANSGAGGDTQYF,TGTGCCAGCAGCTTAGCAAACTCGGGGGCCGGTGGAGATACGCAGTATTTT
few,-,TRBV4-1,TRBJ1-5,CASSQGQVDVYKPQHF,TGCGCCAGCAGCCAAGGTCAGGTGGATGTTTATAAGCCCCAGCATTTT
-,TRBD1,TRBV28,TRBJ1-6,CASSRDRARSPLHF,TGTGCCAGCAGTCGGGACAGGGCCAGGTCACCCCTCCACTTT
-,-,TRBV20-1,TRBJ2-7,CSAPPEVGAYEQYF,TGCAGTGCTCCGCCTGAAGTAGGAGCCTACGAGCAGTACTTC
few,-,TRBV11-2,TRBJ1-2,CASSLGLHKGGYTF,TGTGCCAGCAGCTTAGGTCTCCACAAGGGTGGCTACACCTTC
few,TRBD1,TRBV6-2/TRBV6-3,TRBJ2-7,CASSPRAWTGNYEQYF,TGTGCCAGCAGCCCCAGAGCCTGGACAGGGAACTACGAGCAGTACTTC
-,-,TRBV7-9,TRBJ2-4,CAGGGIPYNEQYF,TGTGCCGGGGGGGGCATCCCCTACAATGAGCAGTACTTC
few,TRBD1,TRBV20-1,TRBJ1-5,CSARDVYARTGSSQPQHF,TGCAGTGCTAGAGATGTATATGCACGGACAGGGTCAAGTCAGCCCCAGCATTTT
once,-,TRBV14,TRBJ1-1,CASSQDFGMNTEAFF,TGTGCCAGCAGCCAAGATTTCGGCATGAACACTGAAGCTTTCTTT
-,-,TRBV12-3/TRBV12-4,TRBJ1-5,CASNPQGNNQPQHF,TGTGCCAGCAATCCACAGGGTAACAATCAGCCCCAGCATTTT
few,TRBD1,TRBV12-3/TRBV12-4,TRBJ2-1,CASSLQGDSSYNEQFF,TGTGCCAGCAGTTTACAAGGGGACAGCTCCTACAATGAGCAGTTCTTC
-,-,TRBV7-6,TRBJ2-3,CASSQSGGVTDTQYF,TGTGCCAGCAGCCAAAGTGGAGGGGTCACAGATACGCAGTATTTT
-,TRBD2,TRBV20-1,TRBJ2-7,CSARDGTNYEQYF,TGCAGTGCTAGAGATGGGACTAACTACGAGCAGTACTTC
few,-,TRBV20-1,TRBJ2-7,CSAPTTSDYEQYF,TGCAGTGCTCCTACTACTTCAGACTACGAGCAGTACTTC
-,-,TRBV27,TRBJ2-7,CASSLMEPYEQYF,TGTGCCAGCAGTTTAATGGAGCCCTACGAGCAGTACTTC
many,-,TRBV15,TRBJ2-1,CATSRDLTTGYNEQFF,TGTGCCACCAGCAGAGATCTCACAACGGGTTACAATGAGCAGTTCTTC
few,-,TRBV9,TRBJ2-2,CASSPGAGRRTGELFF,TGTGCCAGCAGCCCTGGGGCGGGCAGGCGGACTGGGGAGCTGTTTTTT
few,-,TRBV14,TRBJ1-6,CASSQLGPLHF,TGTGCCAGCAGCCAATTGGGGCCCCTCCACTTT
many,TRBD2,TRBV20-1,TRBJ2-3,CSALAGVVETQYF,TGCAGTGCCTTAGCGGGGGTGGTCGAAACGCAGTATTTT
-,-,TRBV6-2/TRBV6-3,TRBJ2-6,CASSPRLSYPSGANVLTF,TGTGCCAGCAGTCCCCGCTTGTCTTACCCCTCTGGGGCCAACGTCCTGACTTTC
few,TRBD1,TRBV6-1,TRBJ2-7,CASSEEQGASYEQYF,TGTGCCAGCAGTGAAGAACAGGGGGCTTCCTACGAGCAGTACTTC
few,-,TRBV30,TRBJ1-6,CALGTWNSPLHF,TGTGCCCTTGGGACGTGGAATTCACCCCTCCACTTT
-,-,TRBV28,TRBJ1-2,CASSPLSPRGGRGGYTF,TGTGCCAGCAGTCCCCTCAGCCCGCGAGGCGGTCGTGGTGGCTACACCTTC
-,-,TRBV10-3,TRBJ2-3,CAITRDPKGTQYF,TGTGCCATCACGCGGGACCCTAAGGGCACGCAGTATTTT
-,TRBD2,TRBV12-3/TRBV12-4,TRBJ2-1,CASGTGLAGGYNEQFF,TGTGCCAGCGGTACGGGACTAGCGGGAGGTTACAATGAGCAGTTCTTC
-,-,TRBV5-6,TRBJ1-2,CASSPALADGYTF,TGTGCCAGCAGTCCAGCACTCGCCGACGGCTACACCTTC
-,-,TRBV10-1,TRBJ2-3,CASSGSRDHPGDTQYF,TGCGCCAGCAGTGGATCCAGGGACCACCCCGGAGATACGCAGTATTTT
few,-,TRBV13,TRBJ1-2,CASSLGSYVNDGYTF,TGTGCCAGCAGCTTAGGATCTTACGTAAACGATGGCTACACCTTC
-,-,TRBV6-2/TRBV6-3,TRBJ1-5,CASSPKGSNQPQHF,TGTGCCAGCAGTCCAAAAGGGAGCAATCAGCCCCAGCATTTT
-,TRBD1,TRBV12-3/TRBV12-4,TRBJ1-2,CASSYRGVGGYTF,TGTGCCAGCAGCTACAGGGGAGTTGGTGGCTACACCTTC
-,TRBD1,TRBV6-2/TRBV6-3,TRBJ2-1,CASTDRVMLNEQFF,TGTGCCAGCACCGACAGGGTCATGCTCAATGAGCAGTTCTTC
-,-,TRBV21-1,TRBJ1-1,CASRGPDTEAFF,TGTGCCAGCAGGGGGCCGGACACTGAAGCTTTCTTT
few,-,TRBV28,TRBJ2-1,CASSLALGEGAYNEQFF,TGTGCCAGCAGTTTAGCCCTGGGGGAGGGGGCCTACAATGAGCAGTTCTTC
-,-,TRBV4-1,TRBJ2-7,CASSQGERLGAYEQYF,TGCGCCAGCAGCCAAGGCGAGAGACTAGGCGCCTACGAGCAGTACTTC
-,-,TRBV12-3/TRBV12-4,TRBJ1-6,CASRRYNSPLHF,TGTGCCAGCAGGCGCTATAATTCACCCCTCCACTTT
-,TRBD2,TRBV3-1,TRBJ2-3,CASSHELAGGGDTQYF,TGTGCCAGCAGCCACGAACTAGCGGGAGGGGGAGATACGCAGTATTTT
-,TRBD1,TRBV28,TRBJ1-2,CASSRTGIGGYTF,TGTGCCAGCAGTCGGACAGGGATTGGAGGCTACACCTTC
few,-,TRBV25-1,TRBJ1-4,CASSKAAGGKLFF,TGTGCCAGCAGTAAGGCAGCCGGGGGAAAACTGTTTTTT
-,TRBD2,TRBV7-8,TRBJ2-1,CASSLARTSGRHEQFF,TGTGCCAGCAGCTTAGCTCGGACTAGCGGGAGGCACGAGCAGTTCTTC
few,-,TRBV10-3,TRBJ1-1,CAIMRGAGTEAFF,TGTGCCATCATGAGGGGCGCGGGCACTGAAGCTTTCTTT
few,-,TRBV20-1,TRBJ1-1,CSAPERNTEAFF,TGCAGTGCCCCGGAGAGAAACACTGAAGCTTTCTTT
-,-,TRBV20-1,TRBJ1-2,CSARVTHRAAGYTF,TGCAGTGCTAGAGTCACACACAGGGCGGCTGGCTACACCTTC
-,-,TRBV7-2,TRBJ2-2,CASSLVVGVTGELFF,TGTGCCAGCAGCTTAGTGGTCGGGGTCACCGGGGAGCTGTTTTTT
-,-,TRBV9,TRBJ2-1,CASSVETDNEQFF,TGTGCCAGCAGCGTAGAGACAGACAATGAGCAGTTCTTC
-,-,TRBV6-6,TRBJ2-7,CASRGGTVGWEQYF,TGTGCCAGCAGAGGGGGGACAGTTGGGTGGGAGCAGTACTTC
few,-,TRBV4-3,TRBJ1-4,CASSQDHRDEKLFF,TGCGCCAGCAGCCAAGATCATAGAGATGAAAAACTGTTTTTT